The T cell receptor (beta chain) described here comes from a study of spatial heterogeneity in lung cancer. On this clonotype itself: Antigen: not known.

Every TCR cDNA molecule bore a unique molecular identifier. TCRdb itself ran the 5' RACE reads through MiXCR, one entry per CDR3 protein. Here the sample spans 2,500 to 3,000 distinct CDR3 sequences, approximately 50% being singletons. Overall study results and limits: The number of expanded tumor alpha and beta chains correlated with mutation number. Ubiquitous expanded TCR counts tracked ubiquitous nonsynonymous mutations; regional expanded TCR counts tracked regional nonsynonymous mutations.

The time point: sample taken at primary tumor resection. Between the trimmed V and J ends, which lost 2 bases and 1 base, there was a span of 4 bases. There are 12 residues in the CDR3. Germline V gene sequence: CDR1 SGHDT, CDR2 YYEEEE. This chain joins TRBV5-6 and TRBJ2-7, with unresolved D. The input for sequencing was lung tumor tissue, taken at surgery. This clonotype was sampled from a male donor with early-stage non-small cell lung cancer. CDR3: CASSFQSYEQYF. The CDR3 nucleotides are TGTGCCAGCAGCTTCCAGTCCTACGAGCAGTACTTC.